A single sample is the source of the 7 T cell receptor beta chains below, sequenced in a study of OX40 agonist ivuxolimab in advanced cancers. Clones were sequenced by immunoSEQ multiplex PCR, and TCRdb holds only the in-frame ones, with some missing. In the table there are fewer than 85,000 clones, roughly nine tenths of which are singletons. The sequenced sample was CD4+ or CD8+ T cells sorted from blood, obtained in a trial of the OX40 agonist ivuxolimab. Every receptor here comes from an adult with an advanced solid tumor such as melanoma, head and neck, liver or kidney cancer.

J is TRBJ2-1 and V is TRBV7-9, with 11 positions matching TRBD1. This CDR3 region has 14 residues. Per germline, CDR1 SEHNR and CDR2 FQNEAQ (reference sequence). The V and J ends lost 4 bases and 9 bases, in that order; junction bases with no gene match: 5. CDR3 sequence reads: CASSSRTGGFEQFF. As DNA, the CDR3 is TGTGCCAGCAGCTCCCGGACAGGGGGCTTTGAGCAGTTCTTC.

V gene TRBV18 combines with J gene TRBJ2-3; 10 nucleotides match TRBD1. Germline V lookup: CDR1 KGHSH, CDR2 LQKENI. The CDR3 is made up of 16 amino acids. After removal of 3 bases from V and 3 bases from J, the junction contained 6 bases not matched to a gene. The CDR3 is CASSPLGTGVTDTQYF. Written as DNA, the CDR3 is TGTGCCAGCTCACCGTTGGGGACAGGGGTTACAGATACGCAGTATTTT.

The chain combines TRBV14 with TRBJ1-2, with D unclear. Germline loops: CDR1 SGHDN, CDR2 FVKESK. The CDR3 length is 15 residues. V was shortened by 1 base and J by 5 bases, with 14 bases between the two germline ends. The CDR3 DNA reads TGTGCCAGCAGCCAAGGCCCCACATCATTATATGGCTACACCTTC. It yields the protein CASSQGPTSLYGYTF. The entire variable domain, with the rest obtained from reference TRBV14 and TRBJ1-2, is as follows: EAGVTQFPSHSVIEKGQTVTLRCDPISGHDNLYWYRRVMGKEIKFLLHFVKESKQDESGMPNNRFLAERTGGTYSTLKVQPAELEDSGVYFCASSQGPTSLYGYTFGSGTRLTVV.

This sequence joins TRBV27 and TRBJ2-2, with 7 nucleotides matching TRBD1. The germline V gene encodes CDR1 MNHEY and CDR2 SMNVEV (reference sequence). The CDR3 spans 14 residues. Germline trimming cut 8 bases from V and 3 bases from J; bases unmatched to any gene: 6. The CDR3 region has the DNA TGTGCCAGCCGACGGGACAGTTACACCGGGGAGCTGTTTTTT. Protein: CASRRDSYTGELFF.

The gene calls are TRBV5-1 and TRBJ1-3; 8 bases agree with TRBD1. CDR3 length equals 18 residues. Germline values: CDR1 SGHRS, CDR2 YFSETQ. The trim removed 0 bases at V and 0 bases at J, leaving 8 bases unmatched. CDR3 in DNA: TGCGCCAGCAGCTTGGATACCGGGACAGGCCTCTCTGGAAACACCATATATTTT. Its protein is CASSLDTGTGLSGNTIYF.

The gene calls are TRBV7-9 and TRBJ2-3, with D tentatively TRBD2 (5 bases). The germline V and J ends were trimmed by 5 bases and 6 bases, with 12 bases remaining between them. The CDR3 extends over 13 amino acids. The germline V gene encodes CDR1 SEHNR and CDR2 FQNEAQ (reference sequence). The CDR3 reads CASSQAGADTQYF. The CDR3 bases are TGTGCCAGCAGCCAGGCGGGCGCCGATACGCAGTATTTT.

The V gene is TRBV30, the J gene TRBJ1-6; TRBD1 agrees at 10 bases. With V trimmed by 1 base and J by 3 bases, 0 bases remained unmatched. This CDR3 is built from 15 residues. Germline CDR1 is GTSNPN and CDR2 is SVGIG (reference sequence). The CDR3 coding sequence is TGTGCCTGGAGTGGGACAGGGGGCTATAATTCACCCCTCCACTTT. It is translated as CAWSGTGGYNSPLHF.